This TCR beta chain was sequenced during a study of blood T cells in healthy people across ages. As for the study in general: With template switching, about one barcoded beta molecule was captured per two T cells. Findings and limits, study-wide: Researchers said unsorted PBMCs prevented a conclusive naive versus antigen-experienced comparison. Roughly linear age-related decline in beta diversity appeared, significant by age around 36.

Trimming removed 2 bases from V and 6 bases from J, with 16 bases in between. The CDR3 extends over 15 amino acids. This clonotype was seen only a few times. The target antigen is unknown. Isolated PBMCs totaled at least 6 million in each sample. Combining a sample-barcoded 5' primer with a J-beta primer mix, a second PCR ran for about 7 to 12 cycles. TCRdb used MiXCR to reprocess the 5' RACE reads, holding one entry per CDR3 protein. Of some 940,000 distinct CDR3 sequences listed, almost 30% are singletons. The same specimen was also included in a second study, on T cells of mothers and their children.

The receptor comes from a woman aged 35 to 49 in good health. The genes are TRBV12-3 or TRBV12-4 and TRBJ1-2; D perhaps matches TRBD1 (5 bases). The sequenced material came from blood. The CDR3 coding sequence is TGTGCCAGCAGTTTAACAACATTAGGGGTAGATGGCTACACCTTC. Translated: CASSLTTLGVDGYTF.